This T cell receptor (beta chain) was sequenced in a study of blood T cells in healthy people across ages. Together with a sample-barcoded 5' primer, a J-beta primer mix was included in a second PCR lasting about 7 to 11 cycles. Each cDNA molecule, via a template-switch adaptor with 12 random nucleotides, was tagged. MiXCR, applied by TCRdb to the 5' RACE reads, yields one record per CDR3 protein. The sample lists 1.5 million to 2 million distinct CDR3 sequences, around half occurring once. The sample, about 10 milliliters of peripheral blood, was drawn from each donor. This clonotype was seen only a few times. This CDR3 region has 14 residues. The germline V gene has CDR1 MNHEY and CDR2 SMNVEV (reference sequence). V shed 5 bases and J 4 bases; nucleotides not matched to a gene: 4.

What was sequenced was blood. This chain uses TRBV27 with TRBJ2-5; 10 nucleotides match TRBD1. The clonotype was recovered from a woman aged 35 to 49 in good health. In DNA, the CDR3 is TGTGCCAGCAGTGGGACAGGGGAGGGAGAGACCCAGTACTTC. Amino acid sequence: CASSGTGEGETQYF.